A selection of T cell receptor beta chains follows, all from one sample in a study of Graves' ophthalmopathy and Graves' hyperthyroidism. TCRdb itself ran the multiplex PCR reads through MiXCR, one entry per CDR3 protein. The table includes 650,000 to 800,000 distinct CDR3 sequences, about 38% detected once. Sequences were obtained from peripheral blood. These receptors all come from an adult man with Graves' ophthalmopathy. CDR3s include the opening cysteine and the closing phenylalanine or tryptophan. Fields, in order: J gene, D gene, V gene, clone size, CDR3 protein, CDR3 DNA. The D gene is left open where the match is weak. The size field is filled for only some rows; it gives once, few, many or a size class.

TRBJ2-5 NA TRBV9 NA CASSSLRGRGEETQYF TGTGCCAGCAGTTCCCTCCGGGGCAGAGGTGAAGAGACCCAGTACTTC
TRBJ2-7 NA TRBV2 NA CASSTPGYEQYF TGTGCCAGCAGTACCCCGGGCTACGAGCAGTACTTC
TRBJ1-5 NA TRBV7-3 few CASSLPAGEGQPQHF TGTGCCAGCAGCTTACCCGCAGGGGAGGGTCAGCCCCAGCATTTT
TRBJ1-2 TRBD1 TRBV29-1 many CSVGGQGNYGYTF TGCAGCGTCGGGGGACAGGGGAACTATGGCTACACCTTC
TRBJ1-1 TRBD1 TRBV19 many CASSSTGGGLEAFF TGTGCCAGTAGTTCGACAGGGGGCGGGCTTGAAGCTTTCTTT
TRBJ1-1 TRBD1 TRBV10-3 NA CAIRTGEGTEAFF TGTGCCATCAGAACAGGGGAGGGCACTGAAGCTTTCTTT
TRBJ2-5 TRBD1 TRBV7-8 NA CASSQDSGTGRFWETQYF TGCGCCAGCAGCCAAGACTCCGGGACAGGGAGGTTTTGGGAGACCCAGTACTTC
TRBJ2-7 NA TRBV6-1 NA CASSESAGDTINYEQYF TGTGCCAGCAGTGAATCTGCGGGGGACACGATTAACTACGAGCAGTACTTC
TRBJ2-5 TRBD2 TRBV7-8 once CASSRGPAGVEETQYF TGCGCCAGCAGCCGCGGGCCAGCGGGAGTCGAAGAGACCCAGTACTTC
TRBJ1-1 NA TRBV25-1 many CASSGSGYSNTEAFF TGTGCCAGCAGTGGATCAGGGTACTCGAACACTGAAGCTTTCTTT
TRBJ1-2 TRBD1 TRBV13 many CASSTGQTTNYGYTF TGTGCCAGCAGCACGGGACAGACGACTAACTATGGCTACACCTTC
TRBJ2-5 TRBD1 TRBV2 many CASKGTGGAKTQYF TGTGCCAGCAAAGGGACAGGGGGCGCAAAGACCCAGTACTTC
TRBJ2-7 NA TRBV11-1 many CASSSLGTQYYEQYF TGTGCCAGCAGCTCCCTCGGGACTCAATACTACGAGCAGTACTTC
TRBJ1-2 NA TRBV7-2 many CASSFPIVGYGYTF TGTGCCAGCAGCTTCCCTATTGTAGGCTATGGCTACACCTTC
TRBJ2-2 NA TRBV7-2 many CASSLAPTNTGELFF TGTGCCAGCAGCTTAGCGCCAACGAACACCGGGGAGCTGTTTTTT
TRBJ2-5 NA TRBV25-1 many CASSDARILQETQYF TGTGCCAGCAGTGATGCTAGGATCCTTCAAGAGACCCAGTACTTC
TRBJ1-5 NA TRBV12-3/TRBV12-4 many CASSQGPNSNQPQHF TGTGCCAGCAGTCAGGGGCCAAATAGCAATCAGCCCCAGCATTTT
TRBJ2-5 NA TRBV30 NA CAWSVLMGQETQYF TGTGCCTGGAGTGTACTCATGGGCCAAGAGACCCAGTACTTC
TRBJ1-5 NA TRBV10-3 NA CAISAGRDQETQHF TGTGCCATCAGTGCCGGCAGGGACCAAGAGACCCAGCATTTT
TRBJ1-4 TRBD1 TRBV7-9 NA CASSPRDSLSVSATNEKLFF TGTGCCAGCAGCCCGAGGGACAGCCTCTCCGTCTCTGCAACTAATGAAAAACTGTTTTTT
TRBJ2-2 NA TRBV10-3 many CAISGGGPFTTGELFF TGTGCCATCAGTGGGGGGGGGCCTTTTACCACCGGGGAGCTGTTTTTT
TRBJ2-7 TRBD2 TRBV20-1 once CSASPLAGEEQYF TGCAGTGCTAGTCCCCTAGCGGGAGAAGAGCAGTACTTC
TRBJ1-4 TRBD1 TRBV15 NA CATGASRPDRGNEKLFF TGTGCCACCGGGGCCAGCAGACCCGACAGGGGTAATGAAAAACTGTTTTTT
TRBJ1-1 NA TRBV29-1 NA CSSPMNTEAFF TGCAGCTCACCGATGAACACTGAAGCTTTCTTT
TRBJ1-6 NA TRBV13 many CASSLIEPGGDSPLHF TGTGCCAGCAGCTTGATTGAGCCGGGGGGAGATTCACCCCTCCACTTT
TRBJ1-2 NA TRBV29-1 many CSVEEYLYGYTF TGCAGCGTTGAGGAGTACCTCTATGGCTACACCTTC
TRBJ2-6 NA TRBV5-8 NA CASSYRLSSGANVLTF TGTGCCAGCAGCTACAGACTGTCCTCTGGGGCCAACGTCCTGACTTTC
TRBJ1-1 NA TRBV11-2 few CASSLRAPNTEAFF TGTGCCAGCAGCTTAAGGGCTCCGAACACTGAAGCTTTCTTT
TRBJ2-7 NA TRBV29-1 NA CSVGVGDEQYF TGCAGCGTTGGAGTTGGGGACGAGCAGTACTTC
TRBJ2-2 NA TRBV4-2 NA CASSQEVTGGGNTGELFF TGTGCCAGCAGCCAAGAGGTGACGGGCGGCGGGAACACCGGGGAGCTGTTTTTT
TRBJ2-3 NA TRBV29-1 NA CSVSGIGTDTQYF TGCAGCGTTTCTGGAATTGGGACAGATACGCAGTATTTT
TRBJ2-2 NA TRBV7-9 once CASSVTLGTGELFF TGTGCCAGCAGCGTTACGCTTGGGACCGGGGAGCTGTTTTTT
TRBJ2-7 NA TRBV10-3 few CASSLDGGAGFSYEQYF TGTGCCAGCAGTTTAGACGGTGGAGCAGGTTTTTCCTACGAGCAGTACTTC
TRBJ1-2 NA TRBV4-1 NA CASTSGGDLNF TGCGCCAGCACGAGCGGGGGGGACCTCAACTTC
TRBJ1-2 TRBD1 TRBV14 many CASSQLGTGYGYTF TGTGCCAGCAGCCAGTTGGGGACAGGCTATGGCTACACCTTC
TRBJ2-2 NA TRBV7-7 many CASSLRENTGELFF TGTGCTAGCAGCTTACGGGAGAACACCGGGGAGCTGTTTTTT
TRBJ1-1 NA TRBV20-1 NA CSARAPDSSNTEAFF TGCAGTGCTAGAGCCCCAGACAGTTCGAACACTGAAGCTTTCTTT
TRBJ2-7 NA TRBV29-1 NA CSVSGTYEQYF TGCAGCGTTTCCGGGACGTACGAGCAGTACTTC
TRBJ1-2 NA TRBV10-3 once CAIYGLKDGYTF TGTGCCATATACGGCCTCAAGGATGGCTACACCTTC